Each of the 22 T cell receptor beta chains below was sequenced from the same sample in a study of spatial heterogeneity in lung cancer. TCRdb fed the 5' RACE reads into MiXCR, producing one record per CDR3 protein. Of tens of thousands of distinct CDR3 sequences listed, almost 5.5% were seen once; the top ten hold 20% to 25%. Time point here: blood at routine non-recurrence follow-up after resection. Sequencing used PBMCs, obtained at follow-up. Every receptor here comes from a female donor with early-stage non-small cell lung cancer.

This clonotype was seen many times. This chain joins TRBV5-1 and TRBJ2-5; no clear D gene. Germline values: CDR1 SGHRS, CDR2 YFSETQ. The V and J ends lost 0 bases and 4 bases respectively, with 10 bases between them. There are 14 residues in the CDR3. CDR3 protein: CASSLEPTGETQYF. The CDR3 DNA reads TGCGCCAGCAGCTTGGAGCCTACGGGAGAGACCCAGTACTTC.

This chain connects TRBV28 to TRBJ2-7; D not resolved. This CDR3 region has 11 residues. Germline assignment: CDR1 MDHEN and CDR2 SYDVKM. Trimming left V 8 bases short and J 3 bases short, with 8 bases between. The CDR3 reads CASSGNYEQYF. CDR3 nucleotides: TGTGCCAGCTCGGGCAACTACGAGCAGTACTTC.

This clonotype was counted at least ten times. V usage is TRBV18 and J usage is TRBJ2-3; D gene ambiguous. V was clipped by 0 bases and J by 6 bases, with 7 bases between them. The CDR3 runs to 13 residues. CDR1 KGHSH and CDR2 LQKENI come from the germline V gene. CDR3 region: CASSPPSEDTQYF. Written as DNA, the CDR3 is TGTGCCAGCTCACCACCCAGTGAGGATACGCAGTATTTT.

This clonotype was detected only once. A much larger clonotype is one base distant, so this may be a read error. This chain connects TRBV18 to TRBJ2-3, with no clear D. The ends were cut back, 6 bases at V and 7 bases at J, with 11 bases in the middle. Germline V gene lookup returns CDR1 KGHSH and CDR2 LQKENI. The CDR3 is made up of 12 amino acids. CDR3 DNA: TGTGCCAGCTCCCCCCGGGCATATACGCAGTATTTT. This encodes CASSPRAYTQYF.

This chain joins TRBV7-3 and TRBJ2-1; TRBD2 aligns across 13 bases. Per germline, CDR1 SGHTA and CDR2 FQGTGA. The CDR3 totals 16 residues. V gave up 5 bases and J gave up 3 bases; unmatched junction bases: 4. The CDR3 protein is CASSPGLAGVYNEQFF. The CDR3 coding sequence is TGTGCCAGCAGCCCAGGACTAGCGGGGGTCTACAATGAGCAGTTCTTC.

In this sample, this clonotype turned up many times. The chain carries TRBV9 and TRBJ2-2; perhaps D is TRBD1 or TRBD2 (5 bases each). There are 16 residues in the CDR3. Trimming pared 4 bases from V and 2 bases from J, leaving 15 bases between. From germline, CDR1 is SGDLS and CDR2 YYNGEE. CDR3 DNA sequence: TGTGCCAGCAGCCCATCCGGGGCAACAAACACCGGGGAGCTGTTTTTT. Amino acids: CASSPSGATNTGELFF. The variable domain in full, completed from reference TRBV9 and TRBJ2-2, reads DSGVTQTPKHLITATGQRVTLRCSPRSGDLSVYWYQQSLDQGLQFLIQYYNGEERAKGNILERFSAQQFPDLHSELNLSSLELGDSALYFCASSPSGATNTGELFFGEGSRLTVL.

Many counts were recorded for this clonotype. The V call is TRBV9, the J call TRBJ2-3; 9 bases line up with TRBD1. The length of the CDR3 is 18 residues. From germline, CDR1 is SGDLS and CDR2 YYNGEE. V shed 0 bases, J shed 4 bases, and the junction held 12 bases outside the gene matches. The DNA for the CDR3 is TGTGCCAGCAGCGTAGCATCTAGGACAACAGGGGGCGCAGATACGCAGTATTTT. This codes for CASSVASRTTGGADTQYF.

Only a few counts were recorded for this clonotype. The CDR3 nucleotides read TGTGCCAGCACCCTAGCGGGGGGGCGGGAAGATACGCAGTATTTT. Its protein product is CASTLAGGREDTQYF. This chain connects TRBV6-1 to TRBJ2-3, with 12 bases identical to TRBD2. Trimming removed 7 bases from V and 5 bases from J; junction bases left unmatched: 7. This CDR3 has 15 residues. Germline values: CDR1 MNHNS, CDR2 SASEGT.

This clonotype was detected many times. The chain joins TRBV5-1 to TRBJ2-5; no firm D call. V dropped 5 bases and J dropped 4 bases, with 6 bases sitting between them. The CDR3 contains 11 residues. CDR1 and CDR2 (germline): SGHRS, YFSETQ. This chain's CDR3 is CASREAETQYF. CDR3 bases: TGCGCCAGCAGAGAAGCAGAGACCCAGTACTTC.

The sample holds many counts of this clonotype. The chain carries TRBV7-9 and TRBJ2-7, with 11 bases aligning to TRBD1. The CDR3 has 15 amino acids. The V gene's germline CDR1 is SEHNR and CDR2 FQNEAQ (reference sequence). The ends lost 6 bases at V and 5 bases at J; junction bases unmatched: 9. The DNA for the CDR3 is TGTGCCAGCAGTTCCGGGACAGGGGGTTTGAACGAGCAGTACTTC. This encodes CASSSGTGGLNEQYF.

This clonotype was picked up many times. The chain has TRBV10-3 and TRBJ2-4, with D perhaps TRBD1 (5 bases). This CDR3 has 15 residues. Germline assignment: CDR1 ENHRY and CDR2 SYGVKD. Trimming left V 1 base short and J 1 base short, with 8 bases between. CDR3 sequence reads: CAISELRGAKNIQYF. The CDR3, as DNA: TGTGCCATCAGTGAGTTAAGGGGCGCCAAAAACATTCAGTACTTC.

This clonotype was observed many times. The CDR3 protein is CATSPRGGLNEKLFF. The DNA of the CDR3 is TGTGCCACCAGCCCCCGCGGGGGACTAAATGAAAAACTGTTTTTT. J is TRBJ1-4 and V is TRBV15, with D tentatively TRBD1 (5 bases). Germline V CDR1 and CDR2: LNHNV, YYDKDF (reference sequence). This CDR3 contains 15 residues. Trimming took 5 bases from V and 5 from J, leaving 15 bases between them.

Ten or more counts support this clonotype. The rearrangement links TRBV20-1 to TRBJ2-3, with 14 bases matching TRBD2. V shed 3 bases and J 1 base; nucleotides not matched to a gene: 0. Germline CDR1 reads DFQATT; CDR2 reads SNEGSKA (reference sequence). CDR3 size: 15 residues. The CDR3 bases are TGCAGTGCTAGGGGACTAGCGGGAGGCACAGATACGCAGTATTTT. Protein product: CSARGLAGGTDTQYF.

This clonotype came up many times. The genes are TRBV19 and TRBJ2-1, with TRBD1 as a possible D gene (5 bases). Germline CDR1 LNHDA, CDR2 SQIVND (reference sequence). V lost 7 bases to trimming and J lost 4 bases, with 11 bases between them. The CDR3 loop spans 13 amino acids. CDR3: CASTDSFYNEQFF. CDR3 coding DNA: TGTGCCAGTACCGACAGCTTTTACAATGAGCAGTTCTTC.

This clonotype was counted a few times. This sequence may be a read error, since a much larger clone differs from it by one base. The chain has TRBV28 and TRBJ2-4; unclear D gene. V dropped 6 bases and J dropped 0 bases, with 6 bases sitting between them. Germline CDR1 and CDR2: MDHEN and SYDVKM. The CDR3 runs 13 residues. The CDR3 DNA follows: TGTGCCAGCAGGCAGAGAGCCAAAAACATTCAGTACTTC. Translated, it gives CASRQRAKNIQYF.

This clonotype was seen repeatedly, ten times or more. V is TRBV12-3 or TRBV12-4 and J is TRBJ2-2, with 7 bases matching TRBD1. With 6 bases clipped from V and 0 bases from J, the junction kept 4 bases outside the gene matches. This CDR3 has 15 amino acids. In DNA form, the CDR3 reads TGTGCCAGCAGACGACAGGGCACGAACACCGGGGAGCTGTTTTTT. Its protein product is CASRRQGTNTGELFF.

This clonotype was detected many times. The chain combines TRBV12-3 or TRBV12-4 with TRBJ1-1, with 7 nucleotides matching TRBD1. The CDR3 extends over 14 amino acids. Losses at the gene ends were 6 bases for V and 1 base for J; bases not matched to a gene: 5. CDR3 residues: CASRRTGENTEAFF. CDR3 DNA sequence: TGTGCCAGCAGAAGGACAGGAGAGAACACTGAAGCTTTCTTT.

This clonotype was recorded many times. The chain uses TRBV6-5 and TRBJ1-1, with 12 positions matching TRBD1. The length of the CDR3 is 14 residues. J lost 5 bases, V lost 7 bases, and 5 bases had no gene match. Germline CDR1 reads MNHEY; CDR2 reads SVGAGI. DNA for the CDR3: TGTGCCAGCAACCCGGGACAGGGGGCGACTGAAGCTTTCTTT. Translation: CASNPGQGATEAFF.

The sample holds many counts of this clonotype. V and J are TRBV7-2 and TRBJ2-4; a weak D match, TRBD1 (5 bases). The ends were cut back, 6 bases at V and 0 bases at J, with 12 bases in the middle. Germline V gene data show CDR1 as SGHTA and CDR2 as FQGNSA. CDR3 length equals 15 residues. The CDR3: CASSDSYLAKNIQYF. For the CDR3, the DNA is TGTGCCAGCAGTGACAGCTACTTAGCCAAAAACATTCAGTACTTC.

This clonotype was found many times. The chain carries TRBV24-1 and TRBJ2-5, with D perhaps TRBD2 (5 bases). The length of the CDR3 is 13 residues. The germline CDR1 and CDR2 sequences are KGHDR and SFDVKD. Trimming took 11 bases from V and 4 from J, leaving 16 bases between them. CDR3 DNA sequence: TGTGCCAATAGTTCGGGGAAAATAGAGACCCAGTACTTC. It translates to CANSSGKIETQYF.

This clonotype occurred a few times. The chain combines TRBV7-3 with TRBJ2-5; D unresolved. This CDR3 has 14 residues. Between the trimmed V and J ends, which lost 5 bases and 1 base, there was a span of 11 bases. CDR1 is SGHTA and CDR2 is FQGTGA in the germline V gene. The CDR3 bases are TGTGCCAGCAGCGTGGGTCCTACCCAAGAGACCCAGTACTTC. Translation: CASSVGPTQETQYF. The variable domain in full, with the rest retrieved from reference TRBV7-3 and TRBJ2-5, is GAGVSQTPSNKVTEKGKYVELRCDPISGHTALYWYRQSLGQGPEFLIYFQGTGAADDSGLPNDRFFAVRPEGSVSTLKIQRTERGDSAVYLCASSVGPTQETQYFGPGTRLLVL.

This clonotype was seen at least ten times. This sequence joins TRBV20-1 and TRBJ1-2; 9 nucleotides match TRBD1. Trimming took 3 bases from V and 5 from J; bases not matched to a gene: 4. The CDR3 is 13 residues long. CDR1 is DFQATT and CDR2 is SNEGSKA in the germline V gene (reference sequence). The CDR3 DNA sequence: TGCAGTGCTAGCTGGGACAGGGCGTATGGCTACACCTTC. Its protein product is CSASWDRAYGYTF.